This section outlines one T cell receptor (beta chain) sequence together with its context. The target antigen is unknown. Per germline, CDR1 MGHRA and CDR2 YSYEKL. Between the trimmed V and J ends, which lost 3 bases and 2 bases, there was a span of 7 bases. This CDR3 has 13 amino acids. This entry is derived from a study of beta chain features in type 1 diabetes. The authors reverse transcribed all of the isolated RNA, so sequencing captured expressed TCRB transcripts. Sequencing of naive, central memory and regulatory T cell samples gave an average of about 3.57 million reads. Only in-frame clones appear in the TCRdb table, and some are missing; sequencing was by immunoSEQ multiplex PCR. The sample contains a few hundred thousand clones, less than 15% of which appear only once. One heparinised draw of blood, averaging approximately 110 mL, came from each donor. Study results and limitations: TCRB CDR3 length was moderately but significantly reduced in all four CD4+ subsets of Type 1 diabetes patients.

What was sequenced was naive CD4+ T cells from blood. The sequence was collected from a woman between 18 and 29 years old with type 1 diabetes. The chain uses TRBV4-1 and TRBJ1-2; D gene uncertain. In nucleotides, the CDR3 is TGCGCCAGCAGCCATTTCGGGAACTATGGCTACACCTTC. This gives the protein CASSHFGNYGYTF.